This T cell receptor beta chain was captured in a study of shared clonotypes between healthy human individuals. Study-level points and caveats: The authors sampled blood alone, and tissue repertoires likely differ.

Nashville, Tennessee was home to all donors, each a Caucasian adult. With respect to this clone: Its specificity is not known.

V lost 5 bases and J 3 bases, leaving 14 bases between the germline ends. Germline values: CDR1 SGHVS, CDR2 FNYEAQ. This CDR3 region has 14 residues. An even split of each subset's genomic DNA across several immunoSEQ plates was performed. The input for sorted-subset replicate PCRs was approximately 210 ng DNA, 30,000 or so T cell genomes. Assay used: immunoSEQ multiplex PCR; TCRdb lists only in-frame clones, some missing. The sample records more than 2 million clones, 85% to 95% being singletons. This chain connects TRBV7-6 to TRBJ2-7; the D is unclear. Sequencing input: naive CD4+ T cells sorted from blood. Subset of the sample: CD45RA+ positively selected. This receptor was taken from a man aged 18 to 30 in good health. CDR3 sequence reads: CASSPRTAGYEQYF. As DNA, the CDR3 is TGTGCCAGCAGCCCCCGGACCGCAGGCTACGAGCAGTACTTC.